The rows below give T cell receptor beta chains drawn from one sample of a study of shared clonotypes between healthy human individuals. The assay was immunoSEQ multiplex PCR, and TCRdb's table has in-frame clones only and misses some. Among under 2,500,000 clones, 90% to 97% were seen once, and the ten largest hold 0.1% to 0.15%. The sequenced material came from naive CD4+ T cells sorted from blood. The receptors shown here come from a man aged 18 to 29 in good health. Both conserved end residues are part of each CDR3. D genes are given only for firm matches. Size is omitted from some rows. Given values are once, few, many or a class for expanded clones.

d_call	j_call	v_call	clone_size	cdr3_nt	cdr3_aa
.	TRBJ1-5	TRBV6-5	.	TGTGCCAGCAGTCTGGACAAGGTCAATCAGCCCCAGCATTTT	CASSLDKVNQPQHF
.	TRBJ1-2	TRBV28	.	TGTGCCAGCAGTTCGTTACAGATTTCCTATGGCTACACCTTC	CASSSLQISYGYTF
TRBD2	TRBJ2-1	TRBV7-7	.	TGTGCTAGCAGCGCGGGAGGGTACTACAATGAGCAGTTCTTC	CASSAGGYYNEQFF
.	TRBJ1-2	TRBV9	.	TGTGCCAGCAGCGCCCGGTGGGGGAACTATGGCTACACCTTC	CASSARWGNYGYTF
.	TRBJ2-2	TRBV5-1	.	TGCGCCAGCCGCCGATCGGGACTGGGGAACACCGGGGAGCTGTTTTTT	CASRRSGLGNTGELFF
.	TRBJ2-7	TRBV11-2	.	TGTGCCAGCAGCTCCGGACAGCCCATGGGGTACTTC	CASSSGQPMGYF
TRBD2	TRBJ2-2	TRBV7-9	.	TGTGCCAGCAGCCGCGGGACTAGCTCTGGGGAGCTGTTTTTT	CASSRGTSSGELFF
.	TRBJ2-7	TRBV6-5	.	TGTGCCAGCAGTAGGGACGGCTCCTACGAGCAGTACTTC	CASSRDGSYEQYF
TRBD1	TRBJ2-2	TRBV6-6	once	TGTGCCAGCAGTAGGACAGGGGAGACCGGGGAGCTGTTTTTT	CASSRTGETGELFF
TRBD1	TRBJ2-7	TRBV30	.	TGTGCCTGGATCCCCGGGACAGGGATCTCCTACGAGCAGTACTTC	CAWIPGTGISYEQYF
.	TRBJ1-1	TRBV18	.	TGTGCCAGCTCGCCAATCACAGGGAGGCAGGGTTTGGGAGCTGAAGCTTTCTTT	CASSPITGRQGLGAEAFF
.	TRBJ1-5	TRBV6-6	once	TGTGCCAGCAATCCAGGGGACTCGGGCAATCAGCCCCAGCATTTT	CASNPGDSGNQPQHF
.	TRBJ1-2	TRBV7-9	.	TGTGCCAGCAGTAGCAAGGGGGGACCCTATGGCTACACCTTC	CASSSKGGPYGYTF
.	TRBJ1-5	TRBV6-6	once	TGTGCCAGCACCGAGAGCCGCAATCAGCCCCAGCATTTT	CASTESRNQPQHF
TRBD2	TRBJ2-2	TRBV6-1	.	TGTGCCAGCAGTGAACTTAGCGGGGGGCCCCGATTCAACACCGGGGAGCTGTTTTTT	CASSELSGGPRFNTGELFF
.	TRBJ2-5	TRBV5-1	.	TGCGCCAGCAGCTTGGGCTCAGGGCAAGAGACCCAGTACTTC	CASSLGSGQETQYF
.	TRBJ2-5	TRBV5-6	.	TGTGCCAGCAGCCTGTACGGGGAAGAGACCCAGTACTTC	CASSLYGEETQYF
TRBD2	TRBJ2-3	TRBV2	.	TGTGCCAGCAGCATCGGACTAGCGGGAGGGCTAGATACGCAGTATTTT	CASSIGLAGGLDTQYF
.	TRBJ2-5	TRBV7-9	.	TGTGCCAGCAGCTTAGAATCGTACCAAGAGACCCAGTACTTC	CASSLESYQETQYF
.	TRBJ2-4	TRBV12-2	.	TGTGCAAGTCGCCTCGGGACTAGGAAGGGAGAGTTGAAAAACATTCAGTACTTC	CASRLGTRKGELKNIQYF
TRBD1	TRBJ1-1	TRBV5-1	.	TGCGCCAGCAGCCGGACAGGGACTTATGAAGCTTTCTTT	CASSRTGTYEAFF
.	TRBJ1-1	TRBV6-5	.	TGTGCCACCTCCAAGGCGAGGGGGGGTTTTACTGAAGCTTTCTTT	CATSKARGGFTEAFF
.	TRBJ1-6	TRBV19	.	TGTGCCAGTAGTATGCGGGGCTCCAATTCACCCCTCCACTTT	CASSMRGSNSPLHF
TRBD2	TRBJ2-7	TRBV11-2	.	TGTGCCAGCAGCCTAACTAGCGGAAGCTCCTACGAGCAGTACTTC	CASSLTSGSSYEQYF
TRBD2	TRBJ2-5	TRBV28	.	TGTGCCAGCGGGACTAGCCAAGAGACCCAGTACTTC	CASGTSQETQYF
TRBD1	TRBJ2-2	TRBV11-2	.	TGTGCCAGCAGCTTCCGACAGGGCTTGAACACCGGGGAGCTGTTTTTT	CASSFRQGLNTGELFF
TRBD2	TRBJ2-1	TRBV19	.	TGTGCCAGTAGTACAGGACTAGCGGCCTACAATGAGCAGTTCTTC	CASSTGLAAYNEQFF
.	TRBJ2-5	TRBV28	.	TGTGCCAGCAGCCTCGGGGGTAGGGGAATCGGAGAGACCCAGTACTTC	CASSLGGRGIGETQYF
.	TRBJ2-2	TRBV6-5	.	TGTGCCAGCAGTTGGTCAGCGAACACCGGGGAGCTGTTTTTT	CASSWSANTGELFF
TRBD1	TRBJ2-5	TRBV19	.	TGTGCCAGTAGTATCACAGGGGGGAGAGAGACCCAGTACTTC	CASSITGGRETQYF
.	TRBJ2-7	TRBV28	once	TGTGCCAGCAGTCCCTTGTACTACGAGCAGTACTTC	CASSPLYYEQYF
.	TRBJ1-2	TRBV14	.	TGTGCCAGCAGCCAAAGTAACACCGATTATGGCTACACCTTC	CASSQSNTDYGYTF
.	TRBJ2-7	TRBV11-1	.	TGTGCCAGCAGCTTAGCCCAGGGGGGTGCCTACGAGCAGTACTTC	CASSLAQGGAYEQYF
TRBD1	TRBJ2-2	TRBV4-1	.	TGCGCCAGCAGCCAGAGGACAGGGCAGAACACCGGGGAGCTGTTTTTT	CASSQRTGQNTGELFF
TRBD1	TRBJ2-7	TRBV5-4	.	TGTGCCAGCAGCTCCCCAGGGGGCGCAAGGCAATGGGCCTACGAGCAGTACTTC	CASSSPGGARQWAYEQYF
.	TRBJ1-1	TRBV28	.	TGTGCCAGCAGTACCGACAGATTGAACACTGAAGCTTTCTTT	CASSTDRLNTEAFF
.	TRBJ2-7	TRBV11-2	.	TGTGCCAGCACTTCCCCGGGGGAGACCTACGAGCAGTACTTC	CASTSPGETYEQYF